This T cell receptor beta chain was recorded in a study of shared clonotypes between healthy human individuals (dated by TCRdb to the early 2020s). About the investigation overall: The cohort included three men and a couple of women between 18 and 49 years of age. Different laboratories and diverse techniques were used to prepare libraries and sequence TCR repertoires, to increase sequencing depth and limit assay-specific biases. Per donor, leukapheresis produced somewhere between about 0.94 and 9 billion PBMCs. To estimate repertoire size and how much clonotype sharing occurs between individuals, the study deeply sequenced the blood TCR repertoires of roughly 5 healthy adults. For each donor, CD4 naive and CD4 memory were each run on three plates, CD8 naive on two plates, and CD8 memory on one plate. Beyond this particular receptor, the publication reports: Compared with non-shared clonotypes, the clonotypes found in all four sorted-subset donors had higher generation probabilities. Estimated clonotype richness was generally larger for naive than for memory subsets. Rarefaction of sorted-subset datasets indicated incomplete sequencing despite the large sequencing depth. Only blood was sampled, and tissue TCR repertoires likely differ from those in blood. Across several donors, about 4.5% of naive CD4, roughly 3.3% of naive CD8, 2.3% of memory CD4, and 0.4% to 0.45% of memory CD8 clonotypes were shared. Pairwise subsampling indicated that sequencing depth was expected to affect the degree of clonotype sharing among donors. Because the study included only a small number of donors, the genetic and exposure-history diversity represented was limited.

Regarding this clone: The clone's antigen remains unknown. No base-level quality is on record; no much larger clone is a single base apart.

CD8 naive samples were obtained by positive selection for CCR7 among CD45RO-negative cells, yielding a CD45RA+CCR7+ population from which TemRA cells were excluded. Donors were healthy HIV-negative adults with no recently reported acute infections or vaccinations. Every donor was a Caucasian adult living in Nashville, Tennessee, USA. Blood was obtained by leukapheresis, after which PBMCs were separated by Ficoll-Histopaque density gradient centrifugation and cryopreserved in liquid nitrogen vapor phase. Analytical flow cytometry was used to check the purity and quantity of every magnetically sorted T cell population. Genomic DNA was isolated from each sorted fraction and quantified by UV absorbance on a Nanodrop 2000c. Using the deep immunoSEQ assay, multiplex PCR amplified TCR CDR3 regions from genomic DNA. For each cell subset, the extracted genomic DNA was distributed evenly across all wells of several immunoSEQ 96-well plates, and each plate served as one replicate. For sorted subsets, about 210 ng of genomic DNA, equivalent to 25,000 to 35,000 T cell genomes, went into each replicate PCR. Purified libraries were quantified with a Qubit 3.0 fluorometer, sized on a Bioanalyzer 2100, and re-quantified with the KAPA Library Quantification kit. Each immunoSEQ 96-well plate was sequenced on its own single-read 150-cycle Illumina NextSeq 550 flow cell. Per the authors' processing: Because the immunoSEQ output included only junctional sequences and no quality scores, the filtering could not be the same as the filtering used for full-length reads. To assign V/J genes and CDR3, sequences were annotated against IMGT germline references using PyIR, a Python wrapper for IgBLAST v1.9. Reads were removed for weak V/J assignments (E-value above 1e-6), missing CDR3, stop codons, out-of-frame junctions, or ambiguous translated residues. A V3J clonotype was defined by an identical inferred V gene, J gene, and CDR3 amino acid sequence. Percentage overlap between repertoires was calculated by dividing the number of shared unique clonotypes by the size of the smaller repertoire. Three approaches were used to assess repertoire richness: RTK rarefaction, the Chao1 estimator, and Recon v2.1 estimates of unobserved clonotypes. Generation probabilities for all TCRbeta clonotypes obtained by the gDNA method from a handful of donors were computed using OLGA. TCRdb retrieved this table from immuneACCESS and kept in-frame rearrangements only. Not all clones are present; in checked studies, unresolved V genes account for under half, and no reason is known for the remainder. Clone size and V and J calls were adopted from that table, with D and trimming inferred from the DNA. This sample holds about 2.1 million clones; about 94% were observed only once. The ten largest account for around 1.8% of the sample.

Inclusive of the bounding cysteine and phenylalanine, the CDR3 is 12 residues long. Only the CDR3 DNA is retained, 36 bases long and in frame from the first base. V is trimmed back by 4 bases and J by 12 bases, and the junction contains 5 bases that no gene match accounts for. CDR1 and CDR2, looked up from the germline V gene, are MGHRA and YSYEKL. Sequencing was performed on naive CD8+ T cells from PBMCs. Per the publication, the cell subset or site label means: CD45RA+CCR7+. The chain was built from TRBV4-1 and TRBJ2-1, with 8 bases aligning to TRBD2. The sequence was obtained from a man aged 18 to 35 in good health. Some clones in this sample may be carry-over from other donors' samples. The DNA sequence is TGCGCCAGCAGCCGACCGCTAGCGGGGCAGTTCTTC. It encodes CASSRPLAGQFF.